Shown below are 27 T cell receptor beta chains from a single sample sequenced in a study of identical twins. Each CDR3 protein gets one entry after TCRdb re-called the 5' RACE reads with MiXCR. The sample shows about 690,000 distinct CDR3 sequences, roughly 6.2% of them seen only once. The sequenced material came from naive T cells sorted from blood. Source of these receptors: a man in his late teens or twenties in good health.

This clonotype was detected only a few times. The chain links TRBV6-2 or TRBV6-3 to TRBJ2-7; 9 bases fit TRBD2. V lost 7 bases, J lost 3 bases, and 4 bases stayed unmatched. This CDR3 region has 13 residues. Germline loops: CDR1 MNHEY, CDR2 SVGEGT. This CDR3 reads CASTLAGHYEQYV. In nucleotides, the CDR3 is TGTGCCAGCACTCTAGCGGGACACTACGAGCAGTACGTC.

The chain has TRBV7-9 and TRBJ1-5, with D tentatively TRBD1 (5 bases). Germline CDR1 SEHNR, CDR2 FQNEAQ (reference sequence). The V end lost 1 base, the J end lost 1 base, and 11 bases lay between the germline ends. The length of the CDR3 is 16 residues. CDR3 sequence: CASSLGGEGSNQPQHF. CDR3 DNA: TGTGCCAGCAGCTTAGGGGGGGAGGGCAGCAATCAGCCCCAGCATTTT.

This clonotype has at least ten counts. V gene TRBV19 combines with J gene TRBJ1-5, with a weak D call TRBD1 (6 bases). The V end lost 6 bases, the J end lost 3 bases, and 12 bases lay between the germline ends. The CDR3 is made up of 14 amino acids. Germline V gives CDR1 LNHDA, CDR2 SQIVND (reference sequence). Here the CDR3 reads CASRTTGFNQPQHF. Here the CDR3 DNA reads TGTGCCAGTAGGACCACAGGGTTCAATCAGCCCCAGCATTTT.

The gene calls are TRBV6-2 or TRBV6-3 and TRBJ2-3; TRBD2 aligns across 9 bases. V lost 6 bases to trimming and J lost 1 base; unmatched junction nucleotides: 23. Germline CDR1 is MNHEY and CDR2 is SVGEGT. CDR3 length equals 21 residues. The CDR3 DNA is TGTGCCAGCAGCGTTTTACCCCGGCTGTTGTCCCAGCGGGGGGGCACAGATACGCAGTATTTT. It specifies CASSVLPRLLSQRGGTDTQYF.

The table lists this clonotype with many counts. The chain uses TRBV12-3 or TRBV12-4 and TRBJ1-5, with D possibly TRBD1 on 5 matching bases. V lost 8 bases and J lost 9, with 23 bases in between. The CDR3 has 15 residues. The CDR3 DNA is TGTGCCAGCGGAAACGGGGACCTTGAGCATCGGCCCCAGCATTTT. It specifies CASGNGDLEHRPQHF.

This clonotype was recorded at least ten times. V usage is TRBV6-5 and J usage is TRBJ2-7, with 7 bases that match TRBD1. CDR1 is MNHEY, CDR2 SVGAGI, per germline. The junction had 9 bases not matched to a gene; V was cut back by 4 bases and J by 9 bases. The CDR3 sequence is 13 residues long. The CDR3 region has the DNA TGTGCCAGCAGTTTAACCGGGACAGCCCGGCAGTACTTC. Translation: CASSLTGTARQYF.

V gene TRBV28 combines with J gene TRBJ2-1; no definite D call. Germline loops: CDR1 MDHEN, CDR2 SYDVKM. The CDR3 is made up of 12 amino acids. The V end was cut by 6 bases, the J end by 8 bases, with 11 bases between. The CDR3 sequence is CASRPDGYEQFF. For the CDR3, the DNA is TGTGCCAGCAGGCCCGACGGGTATGAGCAGTTCTTC.

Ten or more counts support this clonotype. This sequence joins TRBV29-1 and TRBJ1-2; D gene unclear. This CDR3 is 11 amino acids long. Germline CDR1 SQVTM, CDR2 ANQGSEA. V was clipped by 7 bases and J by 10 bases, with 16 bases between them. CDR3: CSASRTENYTF. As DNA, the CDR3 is TGCAGCGCATCGCGGACGGAGAACTACACCTTC.

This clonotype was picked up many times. The CDR3: CASSWASFGQPQHF. The CDR3 nucleotides are TGTGCCAGCAGTTGGGCCTCATTCGGGCAGCCCCAGCATTTT. The gene calls are TRBV12-3 or TRBV12-4 and TRBJ1-5; no definite D call. V lost 4 bases and J 7 bases, leaving 14 bases between the germline ends. This CDR3 has 14 residues.

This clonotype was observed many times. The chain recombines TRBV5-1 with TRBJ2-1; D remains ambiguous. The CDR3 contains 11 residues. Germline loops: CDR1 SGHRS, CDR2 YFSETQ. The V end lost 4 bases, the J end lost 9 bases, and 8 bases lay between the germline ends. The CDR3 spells CASSVWGEQFF. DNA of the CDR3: TGCGCCAGCAGCGTCTGGGGTGAGCAGTTCTTC.

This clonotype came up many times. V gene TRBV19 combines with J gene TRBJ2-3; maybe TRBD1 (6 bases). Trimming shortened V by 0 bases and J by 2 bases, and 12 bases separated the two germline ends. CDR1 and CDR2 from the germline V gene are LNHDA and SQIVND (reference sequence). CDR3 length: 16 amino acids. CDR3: CASSIDLGGSTDTQYF. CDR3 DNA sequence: TGTGCCAGTAGTATAGACCTTGGGGGCTCCACAGATACGCAGTATTTT.

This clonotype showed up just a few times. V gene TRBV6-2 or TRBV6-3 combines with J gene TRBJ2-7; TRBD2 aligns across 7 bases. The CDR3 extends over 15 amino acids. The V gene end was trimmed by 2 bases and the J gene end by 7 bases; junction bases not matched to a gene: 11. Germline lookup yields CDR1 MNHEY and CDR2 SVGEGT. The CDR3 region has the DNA TGTGCCAGCAGTTACAAGGCCAGGGCAGCGGGAGAGCAGTACTTC. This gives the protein CASSYKARAAGEQYF.

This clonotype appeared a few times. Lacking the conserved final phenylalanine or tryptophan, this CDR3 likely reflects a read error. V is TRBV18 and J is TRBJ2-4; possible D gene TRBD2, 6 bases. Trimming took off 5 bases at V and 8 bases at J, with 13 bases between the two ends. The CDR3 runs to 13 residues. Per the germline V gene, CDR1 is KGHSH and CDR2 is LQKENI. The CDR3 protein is CASSTGAEDIQYC. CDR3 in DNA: TGTGCCAGCTCAACGGGAGCGGAGGACATTCAGTACTGC.

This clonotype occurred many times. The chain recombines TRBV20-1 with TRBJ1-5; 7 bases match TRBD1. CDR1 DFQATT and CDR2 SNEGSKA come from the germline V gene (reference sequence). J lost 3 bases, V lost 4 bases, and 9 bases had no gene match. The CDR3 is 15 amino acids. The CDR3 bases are TGCAGTGCTACCCATCCGGGACAGCTCAATCAGCCCCAGCATTTT. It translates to CSATHPGQLNQPQHF.

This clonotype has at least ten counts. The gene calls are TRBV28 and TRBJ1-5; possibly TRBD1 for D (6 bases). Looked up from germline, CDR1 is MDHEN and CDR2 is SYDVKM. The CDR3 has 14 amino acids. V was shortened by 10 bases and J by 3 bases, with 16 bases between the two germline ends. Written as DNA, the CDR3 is TGTGCCACCGTCCCCACAGGGAACAATCAGCCCCAGCATTTT. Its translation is CATVPTGNNQPQHF.

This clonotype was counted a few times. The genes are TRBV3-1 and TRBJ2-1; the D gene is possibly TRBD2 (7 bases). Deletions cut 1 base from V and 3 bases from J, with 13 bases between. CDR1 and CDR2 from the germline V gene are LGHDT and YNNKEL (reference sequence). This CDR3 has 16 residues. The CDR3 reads CASSQVLRGGYNEQFF. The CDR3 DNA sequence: TGTGCCAGCAGCCAAGTGCTGAGGGGGGGCTACAATGAGCAGTTCTTC.

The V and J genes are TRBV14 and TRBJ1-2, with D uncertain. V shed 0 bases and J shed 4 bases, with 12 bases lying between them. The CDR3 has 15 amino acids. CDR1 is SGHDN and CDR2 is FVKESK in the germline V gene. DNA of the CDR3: TGTGCCAGCAGCCAAGATTTACGGACCCGCTATGGCTACACCTTC. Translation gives CASSQDLRTRYGYTF.

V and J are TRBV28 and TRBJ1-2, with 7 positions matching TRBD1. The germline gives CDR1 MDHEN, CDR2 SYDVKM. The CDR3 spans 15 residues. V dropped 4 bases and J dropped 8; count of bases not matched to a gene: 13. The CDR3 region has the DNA TGTGCCAGCAGTTCCCCGGGACAGTATGGTGGGGGCTACACCTTC. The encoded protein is CASSSPGQYGGGYTF.

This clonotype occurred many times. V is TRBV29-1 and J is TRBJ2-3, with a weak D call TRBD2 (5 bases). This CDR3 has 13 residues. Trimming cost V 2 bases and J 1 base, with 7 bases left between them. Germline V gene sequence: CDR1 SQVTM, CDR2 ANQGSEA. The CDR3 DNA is TGCAGCGTTGAACACGGGGGCACAGATACGCAGTATTTT. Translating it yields CSVEHGGTDTQYF.

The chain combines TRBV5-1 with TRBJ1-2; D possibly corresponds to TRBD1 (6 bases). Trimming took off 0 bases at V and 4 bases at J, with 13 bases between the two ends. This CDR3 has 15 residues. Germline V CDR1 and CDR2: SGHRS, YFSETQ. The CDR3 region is CASSLATGGGYGYTF. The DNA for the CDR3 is TGCGCCAGCAGCTTGGCTACCGGGGGCGGCTATGGCTACACCTTC.

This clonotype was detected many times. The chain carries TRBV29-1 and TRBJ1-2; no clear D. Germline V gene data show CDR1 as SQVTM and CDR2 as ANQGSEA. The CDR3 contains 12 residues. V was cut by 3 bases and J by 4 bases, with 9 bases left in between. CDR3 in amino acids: CSVEGAPYGYTF. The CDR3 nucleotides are TGCAGCGTTGAGGGAGCCCCCTATGGCTACACCTTC.

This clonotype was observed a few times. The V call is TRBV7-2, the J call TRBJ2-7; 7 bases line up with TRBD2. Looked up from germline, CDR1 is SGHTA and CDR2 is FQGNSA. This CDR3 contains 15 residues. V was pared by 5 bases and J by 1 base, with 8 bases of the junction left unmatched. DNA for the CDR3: TGTGCCAGCAGCCAGCAAAGCGGGATTTCCTACGAGCAGTACTTC. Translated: CASSQQSGISYEQYF.

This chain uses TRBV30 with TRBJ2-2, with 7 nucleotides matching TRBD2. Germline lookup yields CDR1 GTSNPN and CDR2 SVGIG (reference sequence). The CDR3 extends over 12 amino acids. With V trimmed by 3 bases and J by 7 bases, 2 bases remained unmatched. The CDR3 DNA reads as TGTGCCTGGAGGACGGGGGGCGGGGAGCTGTTTTTT. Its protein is CAWRTGGGELFF.

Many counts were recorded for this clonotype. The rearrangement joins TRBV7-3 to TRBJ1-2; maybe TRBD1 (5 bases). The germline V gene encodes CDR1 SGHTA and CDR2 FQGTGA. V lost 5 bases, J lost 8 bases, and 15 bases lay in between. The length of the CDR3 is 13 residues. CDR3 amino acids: CASSRRGRLGYTF. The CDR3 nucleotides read TGTGCCAGCAGCCGCCGGGGCCGACTAGGCTACACCTTC.

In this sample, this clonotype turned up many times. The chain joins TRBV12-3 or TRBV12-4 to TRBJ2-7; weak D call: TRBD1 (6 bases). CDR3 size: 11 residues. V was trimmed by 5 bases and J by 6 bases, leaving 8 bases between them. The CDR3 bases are TGTGCCAGCAGTCAGGGGTTCGAGCAGTACTTC. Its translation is CASSQGFEQYF.

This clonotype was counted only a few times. The CDR3 coding sequence is TGTGCCTGGAGAGCTACAGGGAGCACTGAAGCTTTCTTT. Protein: CAWRATGSTEAFF. The J gene is TRBJ1-1, the V gene TRBV30, with D maybe TRBD1 (6 bases). Germline V gene sequence: CDR1 GTSNPN, CDR2 SVGIG (reference sequence). CDR3 length equals 13 residues. The ends were cut back, 3 bases at V and 4 bases at J, with 12 bases in the middle.

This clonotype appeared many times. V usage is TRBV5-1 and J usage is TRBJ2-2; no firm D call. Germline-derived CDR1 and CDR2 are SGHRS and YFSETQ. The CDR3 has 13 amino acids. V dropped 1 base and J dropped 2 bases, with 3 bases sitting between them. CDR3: CASSLPNTGELFF. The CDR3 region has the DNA TGCGCCAGCAGCTTGCCCAACACCGGGGAGCTGTTTTTT.